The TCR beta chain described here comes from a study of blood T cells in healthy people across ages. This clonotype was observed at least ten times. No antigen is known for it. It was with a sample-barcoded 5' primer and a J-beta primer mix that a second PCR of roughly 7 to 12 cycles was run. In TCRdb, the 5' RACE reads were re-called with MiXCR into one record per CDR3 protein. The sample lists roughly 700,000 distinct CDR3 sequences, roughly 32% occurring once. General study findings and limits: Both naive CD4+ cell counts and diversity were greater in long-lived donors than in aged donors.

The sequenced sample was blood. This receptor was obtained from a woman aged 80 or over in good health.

The CDR3 coding sequence is TGTGCCAGCAGCTTAGTGCAGGGGAATGAAGCTTTCTTT. Translating it yields CASSLVQGNEAFF. The chain recombines TRBV7-9 with TRBJ1-1; D may be TRBD1 (6 bases). Germline loops: CDR1 SEHNR, CDR2 FQNEAQ (reference sequence). The CDR3 is 13 residues long. V gave up 1 base and J gave up 7 bases, with 10 bases separating them.